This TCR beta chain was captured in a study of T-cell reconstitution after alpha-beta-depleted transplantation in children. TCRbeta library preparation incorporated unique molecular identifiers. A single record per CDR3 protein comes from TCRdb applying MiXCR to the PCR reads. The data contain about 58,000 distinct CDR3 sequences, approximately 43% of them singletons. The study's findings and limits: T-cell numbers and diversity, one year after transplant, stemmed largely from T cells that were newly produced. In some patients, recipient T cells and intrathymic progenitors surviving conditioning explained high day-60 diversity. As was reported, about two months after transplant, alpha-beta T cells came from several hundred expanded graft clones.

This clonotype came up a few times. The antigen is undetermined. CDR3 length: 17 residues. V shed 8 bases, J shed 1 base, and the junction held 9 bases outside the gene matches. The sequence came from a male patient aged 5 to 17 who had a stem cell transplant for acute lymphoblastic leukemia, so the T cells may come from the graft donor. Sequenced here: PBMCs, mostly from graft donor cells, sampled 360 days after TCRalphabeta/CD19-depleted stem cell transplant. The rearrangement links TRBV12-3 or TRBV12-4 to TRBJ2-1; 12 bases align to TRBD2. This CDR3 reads CASGLAGGPRSYNEQFF. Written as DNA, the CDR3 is TGTGCCAGCGGGCTAGCGGGAGGGCCAAGGTCCTACAATGAGCAGTTCTTC.